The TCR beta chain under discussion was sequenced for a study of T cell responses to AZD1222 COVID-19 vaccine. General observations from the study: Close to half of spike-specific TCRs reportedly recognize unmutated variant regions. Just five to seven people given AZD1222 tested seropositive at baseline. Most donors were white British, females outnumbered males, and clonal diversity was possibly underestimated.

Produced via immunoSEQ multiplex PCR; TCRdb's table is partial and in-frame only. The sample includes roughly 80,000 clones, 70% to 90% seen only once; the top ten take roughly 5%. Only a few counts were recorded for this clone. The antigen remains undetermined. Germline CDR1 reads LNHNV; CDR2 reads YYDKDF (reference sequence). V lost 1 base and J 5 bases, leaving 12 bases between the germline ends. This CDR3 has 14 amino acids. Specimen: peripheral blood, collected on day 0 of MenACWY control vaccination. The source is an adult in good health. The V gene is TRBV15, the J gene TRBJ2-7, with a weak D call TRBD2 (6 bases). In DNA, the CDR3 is TGTGCCACCAGCAGAGTAGGAGGGGCCCACGAGCAGTACTTC. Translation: CATSRVGGAHEQYF.